The clone carrying this T cell receptor (beta chain) has a handful of counts. Its target is unknown. The source of the sample is a study of T-cell memory formation after mild COVID-19. Study-level findings and limits: Clones which contracted sat mainly in CM and EM if CD4+, and in EMRA if CD8+.

This CDR3 is 15 amino acids long. Trimming at V came to 5 bases and at J to 5 bases, leaving 8 bases not matched to a gene. The germline gives CDR1 DFQATT, CDR2 SNEGSKA (reference sequence). TCR alpha and TCR beta cDNA libraries with sample barcodes and UMIs came from 5'RACE using constant-segment primers. TCRdb used MiXCR to reprocess the 5' RACE reads, holding one entry per CDR3 protein. This sample has 130,000 to 150,000 distinct CDR3 sequences, with 15% to 20% found just once. V usage is TRBV20-1 and J usage is TRBJ2-2, with 10 nucleotides matching TRBD1. The sample consisted of PBMCs or a T cell subset sorted from them (not recorded which). The sequence derives from an adult woman who had mild COVID-19 (a few samples of this study predate the infection). Cell type and time point are not known. The CDR3 bases are TGCAGTGCTCAGTCCGGGACAGGGGTGACCGGGGAGCTGTTTTTT. It specifies CSAQSGTGVTGELFF.